Given below is one TCR beta chain in context. This entry is derived from a study of long-term antiretroviral therapy in people with HIV. Trimming pared 6 bases from V and 1 base from J, leaving 13 bases between. The CDR3 has 15 residues. Germline CDR1 LNHDA, CDR2 SQIVND (reference sequence). Specimens carried roughly 0.9-10 million cryopreserved PBMC before DNA extraction. Running of the v3.0 immunoSEQ assay took place at survey level. Measured with immunoSEQ multiplex PCR; TCRdb has only the in-frame clones, and not every one. The sample lists 44,000 or so clones; 90% to 95% were seen once. Sequenced here: unsorted PBMCs, sampled 3.7 years after starting antiretroviral therapy. The sequence came from a woman aged 45-59 years with HIV. The chain combines TRBV19 with TRBJ1-5; D not certain. This CDR3 reads CASSPLGESNQPQHF. CDR3 bases: TGTGCCAGTAGCCCCCTCGGGGAGAGCAATCAGCCCCAGCATTTT.